The T cell receptor (beta chain) described here comes from a study of vaccination and CD4 T cells after COVID-19. Across the study: Cells were stimulated with overlapping spike peptide pools from SARS-CoV-2, HCoV-NL63, HCoV-OC43 and HCoV-229E. General observations from the study: The rise in median SARS-CoV-2-reactive clonotypes, from around 20 to 38, was not significant.

The treatment denotes: roughly nine-day PBMC culture with coronavirus spike peptide pools or control peptides (ViraFEST assay). Positive PCR tests were logged from March through December 2020, ahead of US Alpha, Beta and Delta variants. Cultures used over 1.5 million PBMCs per well, approximately 9.2 IU/ml IL-2 and approximately 9 ug/ml peptides. This clonotype was detected a few times. What it recognizes is unknown. Germline CDR1 and CDR2: MNHEY and SVGEGT. This CDR3 is 15 amino acids long. The trim removed 4 bases at V and 3 bases at J, leaving 3 bases unmatched. The assay that was used to sequence DNA from cultured CD4+ T cells was the Oncomine TCR Beta short-read assay. TCRdb passed the PCR reads through MiXCR, listing each CDR3 protein once. The sample records around 10,000 distinct CDR3 sequences, over 25% being singletons.

This sequence originates from a human donor who had recovered from COVID-19. The sequencing here drew on CD4+ T cells from blood, cultured in vitro, taken after SARS-CoV-2 vaccination. The gene calls are TRBV6-2 or TRBV6-3 and TRBJ2-7; 13 bases map to TRBD2. The CDR3 sequence is CASSLGTSGVYEQYF. For the CDR3, the DNA is TGTGCCAGCAGTTTAGGGACTAGCGGGGTCTACGAGCAGTACTTC.